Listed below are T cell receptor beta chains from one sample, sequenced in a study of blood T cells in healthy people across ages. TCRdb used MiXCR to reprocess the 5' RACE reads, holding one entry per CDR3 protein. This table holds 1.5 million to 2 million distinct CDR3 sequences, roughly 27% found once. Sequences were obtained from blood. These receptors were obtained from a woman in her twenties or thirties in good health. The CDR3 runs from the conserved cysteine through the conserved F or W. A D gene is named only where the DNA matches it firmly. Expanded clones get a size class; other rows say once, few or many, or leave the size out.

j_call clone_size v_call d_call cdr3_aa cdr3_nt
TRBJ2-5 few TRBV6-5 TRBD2 CASSYSGTRDEQYF TGTGCCAGCAGTTACTCAGGGACTAGGGATGAGCAGTACTTC
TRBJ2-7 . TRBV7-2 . CASSLFTGGRAGEQYF TGTGCCAGCAGCTTGTTCACGGGGGGCCGGGCGGGCGAGCAGTACTTC
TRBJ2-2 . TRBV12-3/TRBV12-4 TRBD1 CASTLTGETGELFF TGTGCCAGCACCCTAACAGGGGAGACCGGGGAGCTGTTTTTT
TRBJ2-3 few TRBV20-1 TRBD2 CSARGLAAVTDTQYF TGCAGTGCTAGAGGTCTAGCGGCAGTCACAGATACGCAGTATTTT
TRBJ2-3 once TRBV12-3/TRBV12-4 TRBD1 CASRTGVRADTQYF TGTGCCAGCAGAACAGGGGTGCGAGCAGATACGCAGTATTTT
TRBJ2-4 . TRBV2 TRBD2 CASRATSGGHNEQYF TGTGCCAGCAGAGCTACTAGCGGGGGTCACAATGAGCAGTACTTC
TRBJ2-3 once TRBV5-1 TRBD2 CASNRGPTSGPTGTQYF TGCGCCAGCAACCGCGGGCCGACTAGCGGACCCACAGGTACGCAGTATTTT
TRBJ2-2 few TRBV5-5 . CASSLMAGGELFF TGTGCCAGCAGCTTGATGGCCGGCGGGGAGCTGTTTTTT
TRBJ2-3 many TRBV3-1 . CASSQDPTIGTQYF TGTGCCAGCAGCCAAGATCCCACGATTGGTACGCAGTATTTT
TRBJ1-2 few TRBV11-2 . CASSLEGAHGYTF TGTGCCAGCAGCTTAGAAGGAGCACATGGCTACACCTTC
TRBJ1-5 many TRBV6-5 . CASRDSHNQPQHF TGTGCCAGCAGGGACAGCCACAATCAGCCCCAGCATTTT
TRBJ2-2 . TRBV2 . CASASANTGELFF TGTGCCAGCGCCTCCGCGAACACCGGGGAGCTGTTTTTT
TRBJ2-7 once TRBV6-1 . CASSEGAAHGRYEQYF TGTGCCAGCAGTGAAGGGGCGGCCCACGGGCGCTACGAGCAGTACTTC
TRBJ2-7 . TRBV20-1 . CSANTDQGRQYF TGCAGTGCTAACACTGACCAGGGGAGGCAGTACTTC
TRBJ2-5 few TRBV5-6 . CASSGGTGRETQYF TGTGCCAGCAGCGGGGGTACGGGGCGCGAGACCCAGTACTTC
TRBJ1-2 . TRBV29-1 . CSVKAEGSNYGYTF TGCAGCGTTAAGGCCGAGGGGTCGAACTATGGCTACACCTTC
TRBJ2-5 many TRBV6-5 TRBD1 CASSIGTGREQYF TGTGCCAGCAGTATTGGGACAGGTCGAGAGCAGTACTTC
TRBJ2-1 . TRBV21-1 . CASSRKRVGDEQFF TGTGCCAGCAGCAGAAAAAGGGTTGGCGACGAGCAGTTCTTC
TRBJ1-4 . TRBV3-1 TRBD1 CASSTQGEGTNEKRFF TGTGCCAGCAGTACACAGGGGGAAGGAACTAATGAAAAACGGTTTTTT
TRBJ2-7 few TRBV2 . CASSDYDSYEQYF TGTGCCAGCAGTGACTACGACTCCTACGAGCAGTACTTC
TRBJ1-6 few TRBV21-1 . CARRRELHF TGTGCCAGACGCCGGGAACTCCACTTT
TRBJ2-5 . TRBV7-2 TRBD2 CASSPGGLAGTGETRYF TGTGCCAGCAGCCCCGGAGGACTAGCGGGGACCGGGGAGACCCGGTACTTC
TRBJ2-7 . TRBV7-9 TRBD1 CASSLYDGTGEQYF TGTGCCAGCAGCTTATATGATGGGACAGGCGAGCAGTACTTC
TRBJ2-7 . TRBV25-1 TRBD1 CASRTRDRPYYEQYF TGTGCCAGCAGGACCCGGGACAGACCCTACTACGAGCAGTACTTC
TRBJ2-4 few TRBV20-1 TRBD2 CSARDGEGGIQYF TGCAGTGCTAGAGATGGAGAGGGAGGGATTCAGTACTTC
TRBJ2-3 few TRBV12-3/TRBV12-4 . CASSLFRVDTQYF TGTGCCAGCAGTTTGTTTCGGGTAGATACGCAGTATTTT
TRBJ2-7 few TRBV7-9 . CASLSGYYNEQYF TGTGCCAGCCTTAGCGGTTACTACAATGAGCAGTACTTC
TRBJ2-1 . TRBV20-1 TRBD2 CSAPPGGVGYNGQFF TGCAGTGCCCCCCCCGGGGGGGTGGGGTACAATGGGCAGTTCTTC
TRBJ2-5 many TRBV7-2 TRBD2 CASSVGTSGNIETQYF TGTGCCAGCAGCGTTGGGACTAGCGGGAATATCGAGACCCAGTACTTC
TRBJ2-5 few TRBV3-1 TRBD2 CASSQASGGAGIETQYF TGTGCCAGCAGCCAAGCCAGCGGGGGGGCGGGAATAGAGACCCAGTACTTC
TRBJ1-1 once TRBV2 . CASSEVVPGTEAFF TGTGCCAGCAGTGAAGTAGTCCCAGGCACTGAAGCTTTCTTT
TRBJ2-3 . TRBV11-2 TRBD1 CASSPVKGQGVWEGRGDTQYF TGTGCCAGCAGCCCTGTCAAGGGACAGGGGGTGTGGGAGGGCCGGGGAGATACGCAGTATTTT
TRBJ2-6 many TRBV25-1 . CASSHDRPGANVLTF TGTGCCAGCAGTCACGACCGCCCTGGGGCCAACGTCCTGACTTTC
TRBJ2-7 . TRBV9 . CASSVEDYNEQYF TGTGCCAGCAGCGTAGAGGACTACAATGAGCAGTACTTC
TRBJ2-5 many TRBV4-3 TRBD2 CASSQSPRGAGGQETQYF TGCGCCAGCAGCCAATCCCCGCGGGGAGCGGGAGGCCAAGAGACCCAGTACTTC
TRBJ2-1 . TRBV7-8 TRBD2 CASRKREGLNEQFF TGTGCCAGCAGAAAGCGGGAGGGCCTCAATGAGCAGTTCTTC
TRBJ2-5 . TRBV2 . CASSESGRETQYF TGTGCCAGCAGTGAATCGGGGAGAGAGACCCAGTACTTC
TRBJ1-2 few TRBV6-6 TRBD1 CASSFRDRGQDGYTF TGTGCCAGCAGTTTCCGGGACAGGGGGCAGGATGGCTACACCTTC
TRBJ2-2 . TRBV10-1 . CASSPAVNTGELFF TGCGCCAGCAGTCCAGCAGTCAACACCGGGGAGCTGTTTTTT
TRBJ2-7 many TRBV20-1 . CSARGLAETYEQYF TGCAGTGCTAGAGGCTTAGCGGAGACCTACGAGCAGTACTTC
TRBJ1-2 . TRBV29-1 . CNASGAGGYTF TGCAACGCATCAGGGGCCGGTGGCTACACCTTC
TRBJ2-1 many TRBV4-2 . CASSSMGEISYNEQFF TGTGCCAGCAGCTCAATGGGGGAGATCTCCTACAATGAGCAGTTCTTC
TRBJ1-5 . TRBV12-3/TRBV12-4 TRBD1 CASSRHRGPSNQPQHF TGTGCCAGCAGTAGGCACAGGGGGCCGAGCAATCAGCCCCAGCATTTT
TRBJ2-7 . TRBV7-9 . CASSLAGLGSEQYF TGTGCCAGCAGCTTAGCGGGACTTGGCAGCGAGCAGTACTTC
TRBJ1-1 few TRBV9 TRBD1 CASSVGTGPGTEAFF TGTGCCAGCAGCGTGGGGACAGGGCCGGGAACTGAAGCTTTCTTT
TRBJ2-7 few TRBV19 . CASSNKGYHEQYF TGTGCCAGTAGTAATAAAGGGTATCACGAGCAGTACTTC
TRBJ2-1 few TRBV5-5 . CASSLGPDDNEQFF TGTGCCAGCAGCTTGGGCCCAGATGACAATGAGCAGTTCTTC